This is a list of T cell receptor beta chains from one sample in a study of cytomegalovirus exposure and HLA in healthy donors. Profiling relied on immunoSEQ multiplex PCR, and the TCRdb table lists in-frame clones only, not all of them. The sample shows 130,000 or so clones, approximately 76% of them seen only once. Sequenced sample: PBMCs. These receptors were obtained from a man aged 40-49 years in good health and CMV-seronegative. CDR3s include the opening cysteine and the closing phenylalanine or tryptophan. A D gene is named only where the DNA matches it firmly. Not every row has a clone size; where given, it reads once, few, many or a size class.

v_call	j_call	clone_size	d_call	cdr3_nt	cdr3_aa
TRBV2	TRBJ2-5	NA	TRBD2	TGTGCCAGCAGTGGGGCTAGCGGGGGTGGGTCCCAGTACTTC	CASSGASGGGSQYF
TRBV12-5	TRBJ1-6	NA	NA	TGTGCTAGTGGTTTGGTAATCGGAGAATATAATTCACCCCTCCACTTT	CASGLVIGEYNSPLHF
TRBV19	TRBJ2-1	NA	NA	TGTGCCAGTAGTACAGCAGGGGGGTGGGGTGAGCAGTTCTTC	CASSTAGGWGEQFF
TRBV11-2	TRBJ2-3	NA	NA	TGTGCCAGCAGCTTTAAGTTGGGGGGGCAGGCAGATACGCAGTATTTT	CASSFKLGGQADTQYF
TRBV6-4	TRBJ1-1	NA	TRBD1	TGTGCCAGCAGTGCCGGGGGACAGGGTTCTGAAGCTTTCTTT	CASSAGGQGSEAFF
TRBV9	TRBJ1-2	NA	NA	TGTGCCAGCAGCGGTAGGGGGACGGATTATGGCTACACCTTC	CASSGRGTDYGYTF
TRBV27	TRBJ2-5	NA	TRBD2	TGTGCCAGCAGTCAACTCAGCGGGGAACAAGAGGCCCAGTACTTC	CASSQLSGEQEAQYF
TRBV27	TRBJ2-7	NA	TRBD2	TGTGCCAGCAGTTCCCAGCGGGAGGGCCTCTACGAGCAGTACTTC	CASSSQREGLYEQYF
TRBV27	TRBJ2-7	NA	NA	TGTGCCAGCAGTTTATCGGCCACAGGGAAATCCTACGAGCAGTACTTC	CASSLSATGKSYEQYF
TRBV6-6	TRBJ2-5	NA	TRBD1	TGTGCCAGCAGTTATCCCGGGACAGGGGGAGAGACCCAGTACTTC	CASSYPGTGGETQYF
TRBV6-1	TRBJ2-3	few	TRBD2	TGTGCCAGCGGGGCTAGCGGGAACACAGATACGCAGTATTTT	CASGASGNTDTQYF
TRBV5-1	TRBJ2-7	NA	TRBD1	TGCGCCAGCAGCTTGGACAGGGGTAGCGAGCAGTACTTC	CASSLDRGSEQYF
TRBV28	TRBJ2-1	NA	NA	TGTGCCAGCAGTTTACGTCGACTAATTCCTGAGGATGAGCAGTTCTTC	CASSLRRLIPEDEQFF
TRBV6-1	TRBJ2-5	NA	TRBD2	TGTGCCAGCAGTGGGCTAGCGGGGGGGCTTGCGACCCAGTACTTC	CASSGLAGGLATQYF
TRBV7-9	TRBJ1-3	NA	TRBD1	TGTGCCAGCAGCCCAGGTCCAGGGGGAGGAAACACCATATATTTT	CASSPGPGGGNTIYF
TRBV4-1	TRBJ1-1	NA	NA	TGCGCCAGCAGCTCACCCCCGCAGGGTGGGAACACTGAAGCTTTCTTT	CASSSPPQGGNTEAFF
TRBV19	TRBJ2-1	once	NA	TGTGCCAGTAGTTCCATGGAGTCCTACAATGAGCAGTTCTTC	CASSSMESYNEQFF